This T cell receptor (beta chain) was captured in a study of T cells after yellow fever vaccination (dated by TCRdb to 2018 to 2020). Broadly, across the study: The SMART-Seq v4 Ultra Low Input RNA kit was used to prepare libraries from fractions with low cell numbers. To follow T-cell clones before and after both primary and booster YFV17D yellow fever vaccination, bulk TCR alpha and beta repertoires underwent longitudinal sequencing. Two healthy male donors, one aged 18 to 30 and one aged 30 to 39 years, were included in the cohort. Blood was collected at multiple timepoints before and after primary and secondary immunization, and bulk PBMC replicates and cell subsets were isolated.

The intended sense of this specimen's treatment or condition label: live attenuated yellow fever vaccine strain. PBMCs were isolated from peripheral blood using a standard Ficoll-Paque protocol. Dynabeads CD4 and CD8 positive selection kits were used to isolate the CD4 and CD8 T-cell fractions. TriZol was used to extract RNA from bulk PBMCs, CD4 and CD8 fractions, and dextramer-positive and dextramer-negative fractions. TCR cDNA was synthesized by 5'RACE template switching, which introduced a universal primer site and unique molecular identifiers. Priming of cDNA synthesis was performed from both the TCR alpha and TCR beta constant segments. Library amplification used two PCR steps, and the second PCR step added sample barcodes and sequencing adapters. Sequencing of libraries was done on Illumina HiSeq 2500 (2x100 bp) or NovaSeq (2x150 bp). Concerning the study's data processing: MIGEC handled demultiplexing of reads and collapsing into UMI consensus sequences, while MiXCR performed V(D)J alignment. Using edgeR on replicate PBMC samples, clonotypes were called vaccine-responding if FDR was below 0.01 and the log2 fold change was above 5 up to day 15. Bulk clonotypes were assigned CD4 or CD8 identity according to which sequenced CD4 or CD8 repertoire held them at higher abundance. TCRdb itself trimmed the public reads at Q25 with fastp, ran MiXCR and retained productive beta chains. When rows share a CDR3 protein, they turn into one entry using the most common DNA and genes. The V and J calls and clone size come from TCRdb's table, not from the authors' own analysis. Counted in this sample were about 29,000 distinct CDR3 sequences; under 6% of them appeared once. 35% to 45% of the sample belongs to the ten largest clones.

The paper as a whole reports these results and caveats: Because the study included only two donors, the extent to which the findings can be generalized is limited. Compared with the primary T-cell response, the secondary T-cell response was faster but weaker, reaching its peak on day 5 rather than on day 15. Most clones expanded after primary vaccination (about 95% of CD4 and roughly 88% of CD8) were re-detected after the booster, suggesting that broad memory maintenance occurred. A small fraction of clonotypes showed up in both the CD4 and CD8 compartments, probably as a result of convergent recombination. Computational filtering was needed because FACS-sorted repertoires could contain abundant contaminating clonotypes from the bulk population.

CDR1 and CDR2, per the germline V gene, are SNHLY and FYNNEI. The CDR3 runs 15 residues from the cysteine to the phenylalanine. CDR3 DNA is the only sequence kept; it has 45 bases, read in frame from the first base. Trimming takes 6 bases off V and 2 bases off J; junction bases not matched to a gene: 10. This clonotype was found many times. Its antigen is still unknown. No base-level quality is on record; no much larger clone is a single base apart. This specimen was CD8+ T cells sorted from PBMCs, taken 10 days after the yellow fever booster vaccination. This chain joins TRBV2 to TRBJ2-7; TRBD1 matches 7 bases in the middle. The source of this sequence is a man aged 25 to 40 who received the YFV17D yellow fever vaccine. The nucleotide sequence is TGTGCCAGCAGCCAAGGGACAGCGATTCCCTACGAGCAGTACTTC. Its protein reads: CASSQGTAIPYEQYF.